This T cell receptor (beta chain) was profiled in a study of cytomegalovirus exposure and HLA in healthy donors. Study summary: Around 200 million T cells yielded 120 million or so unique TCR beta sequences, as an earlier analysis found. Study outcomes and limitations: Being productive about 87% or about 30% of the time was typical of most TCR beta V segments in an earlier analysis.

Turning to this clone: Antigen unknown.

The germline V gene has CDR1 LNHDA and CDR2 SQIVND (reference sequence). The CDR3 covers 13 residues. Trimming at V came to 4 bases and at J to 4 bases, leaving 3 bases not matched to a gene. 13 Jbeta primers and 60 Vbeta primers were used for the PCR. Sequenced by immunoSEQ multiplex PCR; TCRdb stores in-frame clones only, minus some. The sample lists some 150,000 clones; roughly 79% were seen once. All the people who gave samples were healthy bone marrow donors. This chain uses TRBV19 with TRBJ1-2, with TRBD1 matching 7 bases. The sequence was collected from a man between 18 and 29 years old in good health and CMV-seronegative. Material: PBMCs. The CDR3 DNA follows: TGTGCCAGTAGTACGACAGGGAGCTATGGCTACACCTTC. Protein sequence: CASSTTGSYGYTF. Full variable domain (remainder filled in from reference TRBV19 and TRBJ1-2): DGGITQSPKYLFRKEGQNVTLSCEQNLNHDAMYWYRQDPGQGLRLIYYSQIVNDFQKGDIAEGYSVSREKKESFPLTVTSAQKNPTAFYLCASSTTGSYGYTFGSGTRLTVV.